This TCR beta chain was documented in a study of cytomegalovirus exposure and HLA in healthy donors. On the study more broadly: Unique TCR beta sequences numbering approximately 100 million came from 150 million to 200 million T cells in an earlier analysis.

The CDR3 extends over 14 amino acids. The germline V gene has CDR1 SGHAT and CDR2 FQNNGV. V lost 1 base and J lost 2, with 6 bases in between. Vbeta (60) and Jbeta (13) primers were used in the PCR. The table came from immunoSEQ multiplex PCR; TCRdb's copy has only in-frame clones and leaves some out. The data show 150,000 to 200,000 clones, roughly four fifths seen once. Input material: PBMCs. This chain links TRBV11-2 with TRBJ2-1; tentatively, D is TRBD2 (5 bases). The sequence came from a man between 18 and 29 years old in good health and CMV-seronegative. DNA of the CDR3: TGTGCCAGCAGCTTAGGACTACCCTACAATGAGCAGTTCTTC. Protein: CASSLGLPYNEQFF. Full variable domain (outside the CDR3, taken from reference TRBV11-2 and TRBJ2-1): EAGVAQSPRYKIIEKRQSVAFWCNPISGHATLYWYQQILGQGPKLLIQFQNNGVVDDSQLPKDRFSAERLKGVDSTLKIQPAKLEDSAVYLCASSLGLPYNEQFFGPGTRLTVL.